This TCR beta chain was recorded in a study of CXCR3-negative and CXCR3-positive naive CD8 T cells (dated by TCRdb to 2018 to 2020). For the wider study: In total, roughly 140 million TRB reads were obtained, which works out to roughly 1.5 +/- 0.3 million reads per library. The TRBV-TRBJ cluster analysis covered naive subsets from five or six donors and memory cells from 3 donors. Diversity and physicochemical repertoire analyses were performed on around twelve donors pooled from two independent experiments.

For each CD8+ T cell subset, flow sorting was done in triplicate, and a few hundred thousand cells per subset went directly into RLT lysis buffer. To keep memory contaminants out, a stringent definition of naive CD8+ T cells was applied: CD45RO-CCR7+CD27+CD95-. Standard density gradient centrifugation was used to isolate peripheral blood mononuclear cells from buffy coats. Naive CXCR3-negative and CXCR3-positive CD8+ T cells were flow-sorted using a FACSAria III. Total RNA was extracted from sorted cells using an RNeasy Mini Kit. For this clonotype: Its cognate antigen has yet to be identified.

Study-level results and caveats: Comparably high repertoire diversity was found in both naive subsets, whereas much lower repertoire diversity was found in memory CD8+ T cells. TRBV-TRBJ usage was similar between naive CXCR3-negative and CXCR3-positive cells from the same donor, while memory cells showed distinct patterns. Surface CD5, linked to self-reactivity in mice, was comparable between naive subsets; TCR interaction strength was therefore also inferred from TRB CDR3 physicochemical properties. Freshly isolated PBMCs were used for most assays because CXCR3 expression went down partially after cryopreservation. TRB CDR3s from CXCR3-positive naive cells showed higher hydrophobicity (lower Kidera factor 4), lower energy, and higher strength and volume indices than CXCR3-negative naive cells.

For CDR1 and CDR2, the germline V gene (reference sequence) lists LGHDT and YNNKEL. Its CDR3 holds 14 amino acids, cysteine through phenylalanine. No DNA is listed. The sample was run on a NextSeq 550. The Human TCR Profiling Kit (MiLaboratory) was used to make UMI-labeled 5' RACE TRB cDNA libraries. cDNA synthesis used the entire amount of extracted RNA, and PCR amplification then used the entire amount of cDNA produced. The libraries were made side by side, with each library going through the same number of PCR cycles. In the authors' own workflow: With a minimum of two reads required per UMI, MIGEC and MiXCR pulled out about 50,000 +/- 10,000 unique UMI-labeled TRB cDNA molecules from each library. On average, about 40,000 +/- 10,000 functional in-frame TRB CDR3 nucleotide clonotypes lacking stop codons were found per library. Diversity metrics, including normalized Shannon-Wiener and Chao1, were computed in VDJtools after downsampling to 5000 UMI-labeled TRB molecules per sample. VDJtools was used to calculate clonotype-size-weighted physicochemical properties of the central five CDR3 residues, namely interaction energy, strength, volume and Kidera factor 4. One entry per CDR3 protein sequence results from the TCRdb reprocessing of the reads, with DNA left out. The V and J calls shown here were made by TCRdb, not taken from the authors' results. The table for this sample records around 160,000 distinct CDR3 sequences. The biggest ten clones account for roughly 0.27% of the sample.

The clonotype was recovered from a human donor in good health. Some clones in this sample may be carry-over from other donors' samples. The source material was naive CXCR3+ CD8+ T cells from blood. The cell subset or site label, as the study defines it: CD45RO-CCR7+CD27+CD95- naive CD8+ T cells expressing CXCR3 (TNR3+). This chain is built from TRBV3-1 and TRBJ2-7. The CDR3 region has the sequence CASSQGRNSYEQYF.